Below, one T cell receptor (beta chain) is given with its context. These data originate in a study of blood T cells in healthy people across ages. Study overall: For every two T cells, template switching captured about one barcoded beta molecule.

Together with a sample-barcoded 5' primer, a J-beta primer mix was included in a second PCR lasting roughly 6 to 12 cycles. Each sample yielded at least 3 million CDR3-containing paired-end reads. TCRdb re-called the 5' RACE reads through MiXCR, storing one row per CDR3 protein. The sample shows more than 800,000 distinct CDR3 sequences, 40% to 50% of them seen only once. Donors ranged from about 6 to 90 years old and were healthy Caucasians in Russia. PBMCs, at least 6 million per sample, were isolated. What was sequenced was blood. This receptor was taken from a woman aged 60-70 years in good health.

The CDR3 protein is CASSQPGQGDSGANVLTF. In nucleotides, the CDR3 is TGTGCCAGCAGCCAACCGGGACAGGGGGATTCTGGGGCCAACGTCCTGACTTTC. This chain links TRBV7-8 with TRBJ2-6, with TRBD1 matching 11 bases. The CDR3 runs to 18 residues. Germline V gene data show CDR1 as SGHVS and CDR2 as FQNEAQ. V shed 5 bases and J 1 base; nucleotides not matched to a gene: 7.